This record concerns one T cell receptor beta chain sequence. V lost 3 bases to trimming and J lost 2 bases; unmatched junction nucleotides: 8. The CDR3 is made up of 16 amino acids. CDR1 and CDR2 (germline): DFQATT, SNEGSKA (reference sequence). The record originates from a study of blood T cell repertoires in COVID-19. The overall study: From T cells, B-cell-depleted T cells, or PBMCs came the material, which was cDNA or gDNA.

Study processing details: Amplifying reference gene primers gave estimates of nucleated cell counts. Some clones are missing from TCRdb's copy, which holds only in-frame ones; the method was immunoSEQ multiplex PCR. V and J calls and clone size are as listed in that table; D and trimming were resolved from the DNA. This table has about 98,000 clones, around nine tenths appearing once. The chain has TRBV20-1 and TRBJ2-1, with 9 bases identical to TRBD1. The sequenced sample was peripheral blood. This sequence originates from a man aged 45-65 years with acute or convalescent COVID-19. CDR3 nucleotides: TGCAGTGCTAGTGGTACAGGGGGCGAGACCTACAATGAGCAGTTCTTC. Translation gives CSASGTGGETYNEQFF.